This T cell receptor beta chain emerged from a study of CD8 T cells in Susac syndrome. Study-level points and caveats: The authors acknowledged that the study's TCR sequencing and HLA analysis involved relatively few individuals.

Random hexamers were used to reverse transcribe the RNA input (roughly 0.5 to 1 ug). Coverage of TCR beta CDR3 amplification by immunoSEQ multiplex PCR extended to 54 Vbeta and 13 Jbeta. TCRdb processed the immunoSEQ multiplex PCR reads anew with MiXCR; each CDR3 protein has one entry. The table lists 130,000 or so distinct CDR3 sequences, under 96% of them singletons, with roughly 0.13% in the top ten. CDR3 size: 15 residues. V shed 6 bases and J shed 1 base, with 14 bases lying between them. Remarks on this clonotype: Its specificity is not known.

The sequencing sample was made of CD4+ T cells from PBMCs. This chain connects TRBV12-3 or TRBV12-4 to TRBJ2-3; D unresolved. This TCR derives from a human donor with Susac syndrome. The CDR3 DNA follows: TGTGCCAGCAGCTCCGAAGGTCTAGGCACAGATACGCAGTATTTT. Translating it yields CASSSEGLGTDTQYF.